This T cell receptor (beta chain) originates from a study of shared clonotypes between healthy human individuals. Germline lookup yields CDR1 SGHDN and CDR2 FVKESK. Trimming pared 4 bases from V and 3 bases from J, leaving 13 bases between. CDR3 length: 14 residues. The table came from immunoSEQ multiplex PCR; TCRdb's copy has only in-frame clones and leaves some out. The sample lists about 660,000 clones; roughly 70% were seen once. This chain joins TRBV14 and TRBJ2-7; D is possibly TRBD2 (6 bases). Material for sequencing was memory CD4+ T cells sorted from blood. Subset indicated: CD45RA-negative fraction. The TCR originated in a woman in her 30s in good health. The CDR3 reads CASSRGAGFYEQYF. Here the CDR3 DNA reads TGTGCCAGCAGCCGCGGGGCGGGATTCTACGAGCAGTACTTC.